The subject of this entry is one TCR beta chain. An end of the junction does not agree with germline; a read error may underlie this. The authors prepared the TCRbeta library with unique molecular identifiers. TCRdb reprocessed the PCR reads via MiXCR and lists one record per CDR3 protein. Of 400,000 to 500,000 distinct CDR3 sequences listed, roughly 10% are singletons. The sample is drawn from a study of T-cell reconstitution after alpha-beta-depleted transplantation in children. Germline values: CDR1 DFQATT, CDR2 SNEGSKA (reference sequence). This CDR3 region has 14 residues. Sequencing used PBMCs from the stem cell graft donor, obtained from the stem cell graft. This chain uses TRBV20-1 with TRBJ1-1; D is possibly TRBD1 (5 bases). This clonotype originated in a human donor who donated a stem cell graft to a child with acute myeloid leukemia. The CDR3 nucleotides read TGCAGTGCTGGAGAATCAGGGATGAACACTGAAGCTTTCTTT. It translates to CSAGESGMNTEAFF.